This T cell receptor (beta chain) was found in a study of blood T cell repertoires in COVID-19 (TCRdb year 2020). Turning to the overall study: The collaborator samples originated in the United States, Italy and Spain and spanned the acute and convalescent phases of COVID-19. Samples were obtained from the ongoing ImmuneRACE study (first 160 participants) and from about 1,300 subjects provided by 6 global collaborators. HLA class I and class II types, where available, came from metadata supplied by the sample provider rather than from assay-based typing. A de-identified subject ID, COVID-19 status, age in years and sex were almost always included in the sample metadata. The repertoires were made available in a free public database intended to serve as a resource for research on the immune response to SARS-CoV-2. The material from the prospective study consisted of cDNA or gDNA derived from T cells, B-cell-depleted T cells, or PBMCs. The dataset comprised deeply sampled blood TCRbeta repertoires from subjects exposed to, actively infected with, or recovered from COVID-19.

The study at large found these results: How much clinical and demographic metadata was included differed by source and by participant, and the metadata was provided uncurated.

Turning to this clone: Its antigen remains unidentified. No qualities accompany the bases; no much larger clone lies one base away.

One collaborating source in Seattle enrolled patients while the patients were actively infected and followed the patients over time throughout the course of disease. Each collaborating institution followed its own protocols to collect whole blood in K2EDTA tubes. Collaborator samples were shipped for TCRbeta analysis as frozen whole blood, isolated PBMCs, or DNA extracted from either sample type. Spanning cysteine to phenylalanine, the CDR3 consists of 15 amino acids. The DNA shown is the 45-base CDR3, in frame from base 1. The germline V gene (reference sequence) specifies LNHDA as CDR1 and SQIVND as CDR2. The junction carries 20 bases between V and J, which are trimmed by 9 bases and 8 bases respectively. TCRbeta CDR3 regions were amplified from genomic DNA by means of the immunoSEQ Assay, a bias-controlled multiplex PCR. On the study's bioinformatics: The number of nucleated cells in each sample was estimated by amplification of reference gene primers within the assay. Sequence reads were collapsed and filtered to measure the absolute abundance of every unique TCRbeta CDR3 rearrangement. Productive Simpson clonality was computed per sample as the square root of Simpson's diversity index over productive rearrangements. Drawn from immuneACCESS, this table holds only the in-frame rearrangements with V and J called that TCRdb kept. Clones are partly lost; checked studies trace under half to an unresolved V gene and leave the rest unexplained. V, J and clone size reflect that table, while D and trimming were determined from the DNA. Counted in this sample were a few hundred thousand clones; 90% of them appeared once. Around 2.3% of the sample is in the top ten clones.

The specimen sequenced was peripheral blood. This sequence uses TRBV19 and TRBJ1-6, and TRBD1 may be the D gene, going by 5 matching bases. The TCR sequence derives from a woman aged 55-75 years with COVID-19, enrolled during active disease. CDR3 protein: CASQASVGAYSPLHF. The DNA sequence follows: TGTGCCAGCCAGGCCTCAGTAGGGGCTTATTCACCCCTCCACTTT. Beyond the CDR3, the reference TRBV19 and TRBJ1-6 genes provide the residues; the full variable domain reads: DGGITQSPKYLFRKEGQNVTLSCEQNLNHDAMYWYRQDPGQGLRLIYYSQIVNDFQKGDIAEGYSVSREKKESFPLTVTSAQKNPTAFYLCASQASVGAYSPLHFGNGTRLTVT.